The clone carrying this T cell receptor beta chain appeared a few times. Antigen specificity is unknown. This entry is derived from a study of identical twins. TCRdb ran MiXCR on the 5' RACE reads and lists one entry per CDR3 protein. The sample contains fewer than 650,000 distinct CDR3 sequences, around 9.6% of which appear only once. Germline V lookup: CDR1 DFQATT, CDR2 SNEGSKA (reference sequence). This CDR3 spans 13 amino acids. Losses at the gene ends were 5 bases for V and 6 bases for J; bases not matched to a gene: 5. Study-wide points: Conclusions were based on cross-sectional statistical analysis, without following the same donors.

This sample also belongs to another study, concerning yellow fever vaccine responses in identical twins.

The sequence came from a woman aged 18-29 years in good health. This sequence joins TRBV20-1 and TRBJ2-3; TRBD2 matches at 10 bases. Material for sequencing was PBMCs. The CDR3 here is CSAPAGGTDTQYF. The CDR3 bases are TGCAGTGCTCCAGCGGGAGGGACCGATACGCAGTATTTT.